Following are 5 T cell receptor beta chains from one sample sequenced in a study of cytomegalovirus exposure and HLA in healthy donors listed by TCRdb under 2017. The library was generated by the immunoSEQ multiplex PCR assay. For the multiplex PCR, a mixture combining 60 forward primers for TCR Vbeta segments and 13 reverse primers for TCR Jbeta segments was used. TCRdb carries this immuneACCESS record with in-frame sequences only. Its versions omit some clonotypes, under half of them owing to an unresolved V gene in the studies checked, with the rest unexplained. Present in this sample are more than 110,000 clones, approximately 63% of which were seen just once. The ten biggest clones cover 2% to 2.5% of the sample. Sequencing input: PBMCs. These receptors were obtained from a woman aged 55 to 70 in good health and CMV-seropositive.

The chain joins TRBV5-1 to TRBJ1-4, with 8 bases identical to TRBD1. The trim removed 4 bases at V and 7 bases at J, leaving 12 bases unmatched. The CDR3 sequence is 16 residues long. Germline V CDR1 and CDR2: SGHRS, YFSETQ. The CDR3 sequence: CASSLGQGEIFEKLFF. The CDR3 nucleotides read TGCGCCAGCAGCCTAGGACAGGGTGAAATCTTTGAAAAACTGTTTTTT.

This chain's CDR3 is CASSSQAGRYEQYF. The CDR3 region has the DNA TGTGCCAGCAGCTCCCAGGCGGGGAGGTACGAGCAGTACTTC. This chain connects TRBV6-5 to TRBJ2-7, with D perhaps matching TRBD2 (6 bases). The CDR3 totals 14 residues. In germline, CDR1 is MNHEY, CDR2 SVGAGI. Between the trimmed V and J ends, which lost 6 bases and 4 bases, there was a span of 16 bases.

This clone has just a few counts. V gene TRBV7-9 combines with J gene TRBJ1-1; TRBD1 matches 10 bases. V was clipped by 5 bases and J by 7 bases; unmatched bases: 7. The CDR3 consists of 14 residues. Per the germline V gene, CDR1 is SEHNR and CDR2 is FQNEAQ (reference sequence). The CDR3 DNA sequence: TGTGCCAGCAGCCGGGACAGGGGAGAGGATGAAGCTTTCTTT. Its translation: CASSRDRGEDEAFF.

The chain combines TRBV10-3 with TRBJ1-1; D is perhaps TRBD1 (6 bases). Trimming pared 10 bases from V and 4 bases from J, leaving 13 bases between. The length of the CDR3 is 12 residues. Germline V gives CDR1 ENHRY, CDR2 SYGVKD. The CDR3 bases are TGTGCCAGTACAGGGTTAGGCACTGAAGCTTTCTTT. Translation gives CASTGLGTEAFF.

V is TRBV7-9 and J is TRBJ1-3, with D possibly matching TRBD1 (5 bases). The V end lost 2 bases, the J end lost 1 base, and 9 bases lay between the germline ends. Per germline, CDR1 SEHNR and CDR2 FQNEAQ (reference sequence). The CDR3 sequence is 15 residues long. This CDR3 is CASSLSGDSGNTIYF. The CDR3 DNA reads TGTGCCAGCAGCTTATCGGGGGATTCTGGAAACACCATATATTTT.